This T cell receptor beta chain comes out of a study of shared clonotypes between healthy human individuals. Measured with immunoSEQ multiplex PCR; TCRdb has only the in-frame clones, and not every one. This table has about 1.1 million clones, 70% to 80% appearing once. The CDR3 runs 15 residues. The sequenced material came from memory CD4+ T cells from PBMCs. Subset denoted: CD45RA-negative fraction. The chain is built from TRBV21-1 and TRBJ2-7; the table's D gene call, TRBD1, was not cross checked with the DNA. TRBV21-1 is a listed pseudogene. This clonotype was sampled from a man aged 18 to 29 in good health. Some clones in this sample may be carry-over from other donors' samples. CDR3 protein: CASSKEGQGGHEQYF. As DNA, the CDR3 is TGTGCCAGCAGCAAAGAAGGACAGGGGGGCCACGAGCAGTACTTC.